In its sample, the clone carrying this T cell receptor (beta chain) was seen once. What it recognizes is unknown. These data are taken from a study of identifying expanded T cells in peripheral blood. General study points: Two-week clone count variance significantly increased as total template count grew. Technical replicates showed about 1.1 changed clones; approximately 2 weeks roughly 16; four weeks 19.

CDR1 KGHSH and CDR2 LQKENI come from the germline V gene. The CDR3 extends over 13 amino acids. Trimming stripped 5 bases from V and 6 bases from J, with 14 bases between. TCRdb keeps only in-frame clones here, not all; method: immunoSEQ multiplex PCR. The sample contains more than 50,000 clones, over 80% of which appear only once. Collection occurred without any documented infections or immune events in donors. This chain connects TRBV18 to TRBJ2-7; either TRBD1 or TRBD2 may supply D (5 bases each). The sequenced sample consisted of blood. The TCR sequence derives from a person aged 18-70 years in good health. The CDR3 protein is CASSFVNGAEQYV. The CDR3 bases are TGTGCCAGCTCATTTGTAAACGGGGCCGAGCAGTACGTC.